These 16 T cell receptor beta chains came from one sample sequenced in a study of T and B cells in COVID-19 patients. BIOMED2 TRB-A/B primer pools were used in multiplex TRB PCR. Each CDR3 protein is one row after TCRdb ran MiXCR on the multiplex PCR reads. The sample has 5,500 to 7,000 distinct CDR3 sequences; 25% to 35% are singletons. TRB was amplified from around 230-520 ng of blood genomic DNA. What was sequenced was blood. Receptors originate from a human donor with active COVID-19. The donor label of this sample is uncertain.

The chain employs TRBV18 and TRBJ1-4, with 8 positions matching TRBD1. Per the germline V gene, CDR1 is KGHSH and CDR2 is LQKENI. CDR3 length: 17 amino acids. Losses at the gene ends were 3 bases for V and 0 bases for J; bases not matched to a gene: 6. The CDR3 loop is CASSPGQVPATNEKLFF. The DNA of the CDR3 is TGTGCCAGCTCACCGGGACAGGTACCTGCAACTAATGAAAAACTGTTTTTT.

In its sample, this clonotype ranks as medium-sized. This chain links TRBV10-3 with TRBJ2-3, with 9 bases identical to TRBD1. The CDR3 totals 14 residues. V lost 3 bases and J lost 4; bases outside the gene matches: 2. The germline gives CDR1 ENHRY, CDR2 SYGVKD. For the CDR3, the DNA is TGTGCCATCAGTGACGGGACAGGGCCAGATACGCAGTATTTT. The encoded protein is CAISDGTGPDTQYF.

About this clonotype itself: A much larger clone sits a single nucleotide away, making a read error possible. The missing conserved phenylalanine or tryptophan at the end of this CDR3 makes a read error likely. The J gene is TRBJ2-5, the V gene TRBV6-5, with 8 bases fitting TRBD1. CDR3 length: 14 amino acids. Germline CDR1 MNHEY, CDR2 SVGAGI. V dropped 4 bases and J dropped 5; count of bases not matched to a gene: 6. The CDR3: CASSLQGAGETQYL. The CDR3 coding sequence is TGTGCCAGCAGTTTGCAGGGGGCAGGGGAGACCCAGTACCTC.

The chain has TRBV6-5 and TRBJ1-1, with TRBD1 matching 7 bases. This CDR3 contains 12 residues. The V and J ends lost 5 bases and 4 bases, in that order; junction bases with no gene match: 1. Looked up from germline, CDR1 is MNHEY and CDR2 is SVGAGI. CDR3: CASSTGVTEAFF. CDR3 in DNA: TGTGCCAGCAGTACAGGGGTCACTGAAGCTTTCTTT.

V and J are TRBV5-1 and TRBJ2-7, with D hard to call. Trimming took 0 bases from V and 2 from J, leaving 9 bases between them. This CDR3 has 14 amino acids. Germline V gene data show CDR1 as SGHRS and CDR2 as YFSETQ. CDR3 loop: CASSLDTQTYEQYF. CDR3 nucleotides: TGCGCCAGCAGCTTGGACACGCAGACCTACGAGCAGTACTTC.

The gene calls are TRBV14 and TRBJ2-7; D is uncertain. Germline V CDR1 and CDR2: SGHDN, FVKESK. This CDR3 spans 11 amino acids. Trimming removed 1 base from V and 5 bases from J, with 3 bases in between. In DNA form, the CDR3 reads TGTGCCAGCAGCCAAGGGGACGAGCAGTACTTC. Translating it yields CASSQGDEQYF.

V usage is TRBV6-5 and J usage is TRBJ1-5; D gene unclear. The germline gives CDR1 MNHEY, CDR2 SVGAGI. V was trimmed by 5 bases and J by 3 bases, leaving 11 bases between them. The CDR3 loop spans 14 amino acids. The CDR3 loop is CASSALDTNQPQHF. The CDR3 DNA follows: TGTGCCAGCAGTGCCCTCGACACCAATCAGCCCCAGCATTTT.

By sample share, this clonotype is medium-sized. The rearrangement links TRBV19 to TRBJ2-1, with TRBD2 matching 14 bases. V shed 6 bases and J 9 bases; nucleotides not matched to a gene: 13. Germline-derived CDR1 and CDR2 are LNHDA and SQIVND (reference sequence). This CDR3 comprises 17 residues. CDR3 sequence (DNA): TGTGCCAGTAGGGGGTGGGGACTAGCGGGGGTTGGCGGTGAGCAGTTCTTC. Protein product: CASRGWGLAGVGGEQFF.

The chain uses TRBV18 and TRBJ1-2; D is ambiguous. Between the trimmed V and J ends, which lost 3 bases and 4 bases, there was a span of 9 bases. The CDR3 loop spans 13 amino acids. Germline CDR1 reads KGHSH; CDR2 reads LQKENI. DNA of the CDR3: TGTGCCAGCTCACCGGACGGAGCCTATGGCTACACCTTC. Its protein product is CASSPDGAYGYTF.

This chain links TRBV6-2 or TRBV6-3 with TRBJ2-7; D may be TRBD1 or TRBD2 (5 bases each). The V and J ends lost 3 bases and 0 bases respectively, with 9 bases between them. CDR1 and CDR2 from the germline V gene are MNHEY and SVGEGT. The length of the CDR3 is 14 residues. The CDR3 reads CASSYEGLSYEQYF. The CDR3 nucleotides are TGTGCCAGCAGTTATGAGGGGCTCTCCTACGAGCAGTACTTC.

This clonotype occurred a few times. The chain has TRBV12-3 or TRBV12-4 and TRBJ2-5, with a tentative D call TRBD2 (6 bases). V lost 7 bases and J 4 bases, leaving 22 bases between the germline ends. This CDR3 has 16 amino acids. This CDR3 is CASTIPEGLPRETQYF. The CDR3 DNA reads TGTGCCAGCACCATCCCCGAGGGACTTCCCAGAGAGACCCAGTACTTC.

This chain connects TRBV6-6 to TRBJ1-4, with TRBD1 as a possible D gene (5 bases). The CDR3 spans 18 residues. The V gene's germline CDR1 is MNHNY and CDR2 SVGAGI (reference sequence). Trimming shortened V by 0 bases and J by 5 bases, and 19 bases separated the two germline ends. CDR3 amino acids: CASSYSRGTLSVNEKLFF. CDR3 bases: TGTGCCAGCAGTTACTCCCGGGGCACACTTTCAGTCAATGAAAAACTGTTTTTT.

The rearrangement uses TRBV27 and TRBJ1-5; the D gene is possibly TRBD1 (6 bases). Germline V gene data show CDR1 as MNHEY and CDR2 as SMNVEV (reference sequence). V lost 5 bases, J lost 6 bases, and 14 bases lay in between. The CDR3 consists of 14 residues. As DNA, the CDR3 is TGTGCCAGCAGTCCACAGGGCCCCCGTCAGCCCCAGCATTTT. Protein product: CASSPQGPRQPQHF.

This clonotype came up a few times. The chain couples TRBV6-5 to TRBJ1-1; 8 bases align to TRBD1. The CDR3 is made up of 18 amino acids. The trim removed 3 bases at V and 0 bases at J, leaving 12 bases unmatched. Germline CDR1 is MNHEY and CDR2 is SVGAGI. The DNA of the CDR3 is TGTGCCAGCAGTTATCGGGTAGCAGGGGGCGCGATGAACACTGAAGCTTTCTTT. It yields the protein CASSYRVAGGAMNTEAFF.

There are a few counts of this clonotype. The rearrangement links TRBV19 to TRBJ1-1; the D is unclear. V dropped 6 bases and J dropped 6 bases, with 32 bases sitting between them. This CDR3 region has 19 residues. Germline values: CDR1 LNHDA, CDR2 SQIVND (reference sequence). The CDR3 protein is CASSASDRIGPGSRAEAFF. The CDR3 coding sequence is TGTGCCAGTAGCGCTTCAGACCGGATCGGCCCCGGGTCGAGAGCTGAAGCTTTCTTT. The entire variable domain, with the rest obtained from reference TRBV19 and TRBJ1-1, is as follows: DGGITQSPKYLFRKEGQNVTLSCEQNLNHDAMYWYRQDPGQGLRLIYYSQIVNDFQKGDIAEGYSVSREKKESFPLTVTSAQKNPTAFYLCASSASDRIGPGSRAEAFFGQGTRLTVV.

This clonotype was counted between two and nine times. V gene TRBV6-5 combines with J gene TRBJ1-1, with no clear D. Trimming removed 5 bases from V and 2 bases from J, with 15 bases in between. Germline values: CDR1 MNHEY, CDR2 SVGAGI. There are 15 residues in the CDR3. This chain's CDR3 is CASSPRGGFNTEAFF. The CDR3 bases are TGTGCCAGCAGTCCCCGAGGTGGTTTCAACACTGAAGCTTTCTTT.